This is a list of T cell receptor beta chains from one sample in a study of blood T cell repertoires in COVID-19. Profiling relied on immunoSEQ multiplex PCR, and the TCRdb table lists in-frame clones only, not all of them. Among roughly 180,000 clones listed, around four fifths were seen once. Sequencing used peripheral blood. The receptors shown here come from a woman younger than 45 with acute or convalescent COVID-19. The CDR3 runs from the conserved cysteine through the conserved F or W. The order of the fields is V gene, D gene, J gene, CDR3 protein. A D gene is named only where the DNA matches it firmly.

v_gene: TRBV10-3
d_gene: .
j_gene: TRBJ2-3
CDR3aa: CAISSGADTQYF

v_gene: TRBV19
d_gene: .
j_gene: TRBJ1-3
CDR3aa: CASLQGAGNTIYF

v_gene: TRBV27
d_gene: TRBD1
j_gene: TRBJ1-5
CDR3aa: CASRGTGGFQPQHF

v_gene: TRBV5-1
d_gene: .
j_gene: TRBJ1-3
CDR3aa: CASSYREAGNTIYF

v_gene: TRBV9
d_gene: .
j_gene: TRBJ1-2
CDR3aa: CASSAGILPNYGYTF

v_gene: TRBV28
d_gene: TRBD2
j_gene: TRBJ2-3
CDR3aa: CASSLWSSGRVDTQYF

v_gene: TRBV12-3/TRBV12-4
d_gene: TRBD1
j_gene: TRBJ1-6
CDR3aa: CASSRDRSPLHF

v_gene: TRBV20-1
d_gene: .
j_gene: TRBJ2-1
CDR3aa: CSAQEAGQFF

v_gene: TRBV5-4
d_gene: .
j_gene: TRBJ2-5
CDR3aa: CASSLVAEETQYF

v_gene: TRBV12-3/TRBV12-4
d_gene: TRBD1
j_gene: TRBJ1-4
CDR3aa: CASSLDRGEKLFF